Presented here are 27 T cell receptor beta chains from one specimen sequenced in a study of blood T cell repertoires in COVID-19. Sequencing was performed with immunoSEQ multiplex PCR; in TCRdb, only in-frame clones are kept and a portion is missing. The sample shows 110,000 to 150,000 clones, 79% of them seen only once. Sequenced: peripheral blood. The receptors here all came from a man between 45 and 60 years old with active or convalescent COVID-19.

This clone was recorded a few times. V and J are TRBV7-3 and TRBJ2-2; tentative D call: TRBD2 (6 bases). This CDR3 comprises 14 residues. V lost 5 bases, J lost 2 bases, and 9 bases lay in between. Per the germline V gene, CDR1 is SGHTA and CDR2 is FQGTGA. For the CDR3, the DNA is TGTGCCAGCAGCCCAGGACTAAACACCGGGGAGCTGTTTTTT. Encoded protein: CASSPGLNTGELFF.

This chain links TRBV5-1 with TRBJ1-4; 7 bases match TRBD1. The CDR3 spans 17 residues. The V and J ends lost 1 base and 0 bases, in that order; junction bases with no gene match: 6. Looked up from germline, CDR1 is SGHRS and CDR2 is YFSETQ. CDR3 region: CASSLWAGGATNEKLFF. The CDR3 bases are TGCGCCAGCAGCTTGTGGGCAGGGGGAGCAACTAATGAAAAACTGTTTTTT. The full variable domain, in which reference TRBV5-1 and TRBJ1-4 provide the parts outside the CDR3, is KAGVTQTPRYLIKTRGQQVTLSCSPISGHRSVSWYQQTPGQGLQFLFEYFSETQRNKGNFPGRFSGRQFSNSRSEMNVSTLELGDSALYLCASSLWAGGATNEKLFFGSGTQLSVL.

This chain uses TRBV7-6 with TRBJ2-5; TRBD2 aligns across 9 bases. The junction had 9 bases not matched to a gene; V was cut back by 2 bases and J by 5 bases. CDR1 SGHVS and CDR2 FNYEAQ come from the germline V gene. The CDR3 is 16 residues long. The CDR3 reads CASSLRLAGREETQYF. CDR3 coding DNA: TGTGCCAGCAGCTTAAGGCTAGCGGGAAGGGAGGAGACCCAGTACTTC.

The chain joins TRBV30 to TRBJ2-5; TRBD1 matches 7 bases. This CDR3 is 15 amino acids long. Germline CDR1 is GTSNPN and CDR2 is SVGIG (reference sequence). Trimming removed 5 bases from V and 4 bases from J; junction bases left unmatched: 13. The DNA of the CDR3 is TGTGCCTGGGCCGCGTCGGACAGGAGATTAGAGACCCAGTACTTC. This encodes CAWAASDRRLETQYF.

The V call is TRBV5-1, the J call TRBJ1-4, with D possibly TRBD1 on 5 matching bases. This CDR3 has 14 amino acids. Trimming stripped 3 bases from V and 8 bases from J, with 14 bases between. The germline gives CDR1 SGHRS, CDR2 YFSETQ. The CDR3 reads CASSSGGDGEKLFF. CDR3 DNA: TGCGCCAGCAGCTCAGGAGGGGACGGGGAAAAACTGTTTTTT.

The chain couples TRBV28 to TRBJ2-7; D is ambiguous. V lost 1 base and J lost 3, with 7 bases in between. Germline V gene data show CDR1 as MDHEN and CDR2 as SYDVKM. The CDR3 is 13 residues long. CDR3 sequence: CASSLYRGYEQYF. DNA of the CDR3: TGTGCCAGCAGTTTATACCGCGGCTACGAGCAGTACTTC.

J is TRBJ2-7 and V is TRBV19; a weak D match, TRBD1 (5 bases). CDR3 length: 16 residues. CDR1 is LNHDA, CDR2 SQIVND, per germline (reference sequence). The V end lost 4 bases, the J end lost 4 bases, and 20 bases lay between the germline ends. The CDR3 loop is CASSTEIWTSAYEQYF. The CDR3 DNA reads TGTGCCAGTAGTACCGAGATCTGGACATCCGCGTACGAGCAGTACTTC.

The chain carries TRBV13 and TRBJ2-3, with D possibly being TRBD1 (5 bases). CDR3 length equals 15 residues. CDR1 and CDR2 (germline): PRHDT, FYEKMQ (reference sequence). V was clipped by 5 bases and J by 3 bases, with 15 bases between them. CDR3 sequence: CASSQPAGRTDTQYF. CDR3 nucleotide sequence: TGTGCCAGCAGCCAACCTGCAGGGCGAACAGATACGCAGTATTTT.

In this sample, this clone turned up once. V usage is TRBV15 and J usage is TRBJ2-5; a possible D gene is TRBD2 (6 bases). Germline loops: CDR1 LNHNV, CDR2 YYDKDF (reference sequence). Trimming pared 1 base from V and 5 bases from J, leaving 14 bases between. The CDR3 covers 15 residues. CDR3 loop: CATSRAGGPGETQYF. The CDR3 bases are TGTGCCACCAGCAGAGCCGGGGGACCCGGGGAGACCCAGTACTTC.

This rearrangement joins TRBV19 to TRBJ2-2; 7 bases map to TRBD1. The CDR3 is made up of 14 amino acids. Germline CDR1 is LNHDA and CDR2 is SQIVND (reference sequence). J lost 6 bases, V lost 4 bases, and 5 bases had no gene match. The CDR3 sequence is CASSKRQGPGELFF. CDR3 sequence (DNA): TGTGCCAGTAGTAAACGACAGGGCCCCGGGGAGCTGTTTTTT. Complete variable domain (other parts from reference TRBV19 and TRBJ2-2): DGGITQSPKYLFRKEGQNVTLSCEQNLNHDAMYWYRQDPGQGLRLIYYSQIVNDFQKGDIAEGYSVSREKKESFPLTVTSAQKNPTAFYLCASSKRQGPGELFFGEGSRLTVL.

The J gene is TRBJ2-1, the V gene TRBV7-2, with 7 bases aligning to TRBD2. Germline V gene data show CDR1 as SGHTA and CDR2 as FQGNSA. The CDR3 extends over 15 amino acids. V gave up 4 bases and J gave up 0 bases; unmatched junction bases: 3. The CDR3 reads CASSSRGFSYNEQFF. CDR3 bases: TGTGCCAGCAGCTCGCGGGGGTTCTCCTACAATGAGCAGTTCTTC.

This chain joins TRBV5-1 and TRBJ2-5, with 8 bases fitting TRBD1. This CDR3 is 14 amino acids long. The germline V gene encodes CDR1 SGHRS and CDR2 YFSETQ. After removal of 4 bases from V and 5 bases from J, the junction contained 7 bases not matched to a gene. In DNA, the CDR3 is TGCGCCAGCAGCCCGGACAGGGTCGGCGAGACCCAGTACTTC. Its protein is CASSPDRVGETQYF.

This chain connects TRBV27 to TRBJ2-7; D possibly corresponds to TRBD2 (6 bases). The V gene's germline CDR1 is MNHEY and CDR2 SMNVEV (reference sequence). V was shortened by 2 bases and J by 5 bases, with 13 bases between the two germline ends. The CDR3 is made up of 14 amino acids. In DNA, the CDR3 is TGTGCCAGCAGTTTACAGGAAAGCGGGCACGAGCAGTACTTC. Translated, it gives CASSLQESGHEQYF.

The chain carries TRBV5-1 and TRBJ1-5, with D perhaps matching TRBD1 (6 bases). Germline-derived CDR1 and CDR2 are SGHRS and YFSETQ. Trimming removed 0 bases from V and 5 bases from J, with 9 bases in between. This CDR3 is built from 14 residues. CDR3 amino acids: CASSLGAGDQPQHF. Written as DNA, the CDR3 is TGCGCCAGCAGCTTGGGGGCAGGGGATCAGCCCCAGCATTTT.

CDR3 nucleotides: TGTGCCAGCAGCTTTTGGGCTAACAGGGGATACTATGGCTACACCTTC. It is translated as CASSFWANRGYYGYTF. The chain joins TRBV5-6 to TRBJ1-2, with 7 bases lining up with TRBD1. The CDR3 spans 16 residues. After removal of 2 bases from V and 3 bases from J, the junction contained 10 bases not matched to a gene. Germline V CDR1 and CDR2: SGHDT, YYEEEE.

The V and J genes are TRBV15 and TRBJ2-2, with 11 bases matching TRBD2. Germline V CDR1 and CDR2: LNHNV, YYDKDF (reference sequence). After removal of 4 bases from V and 5 bases from J, the junction contained 21 bases not matched to a gene. This CDR3 comprises 21 residues. Written as DNA, the CDR3 is TGTGCCACCAGCACGACAAAGGGCAGGGCCACTAGCGGGAGATTTACCGGGGAGCTGTTTTTT. Encoded protein: CATSTTKGRATSGRFTGELFF.

J is TRBJ2-1 and V is TRBV20-1, with D possibly TRBD2 on 6 matching bases. Trimming removed 7 bases from V and 9 bases from J, with 13 bases in between. Per the germline V gene, CDR1 is DFQATT and CDR2 is SNEGSKA (reference sequence). The CDR3 sequence is 11 residues long. CDR3 in amino acids: CSVMGRGEQFF. In DNA, the CDR3 is TGCAGTGTTATGGGGCGGGGTGAGCAGTTCTTC.

The chain recombines TRBV30 with TRBJ2-3, with D perhaps TRBD1 (6 bases). V lost 0 bases and J lost 6, with 7 bases in between. This CDR3 contains 12 residues. Germline CDR1 is GTSNPN and CDR2 is SVGIG (reference sequence). Here the CDR3 reads CAWSVRGDTQYF. The CDR3 DNA follows: TGTGCCTGGAGTGTTAGGGGGGATACGCAGTATTTT.

V gene TRBV29-1 combines with J gene TRBJ2-4; D is possibly TRBD2 (6 bases). The CDR3 spans 16 residues. The V gene's germline CDR1 is SQVTM and CDR2 ANQGSEA. Deletions cut 7 bases from V and 0 bases from J, with 19 bases between. The CDR3 protein is CSARLRGGLAKNIQYF. The DNA of the CDR3 is TGCAGCGCCCGACTAAGGGGAGGCCTAGCCAAAAACATTCAGTACTTC.

The chain has TRBV5-6 and TRBJ2-1; D perhaps matches TRBD1 (5 bases). With 5 bases removed from V and 10 bases from J, the gap between germline ends came to 13 bases. This CDR3 has 12 residues. The germline V gene encodes CDR1 SGHDT and CDR2 YYEEEE. The CDR3 protein is CASRSGFGEQFF. As DNA, the CDR3 is TGTGCCAGCAGGTCAGGGTTTGGGGAGCAGTTCTTC.

V and J are TRBV4-1 and TRBJ2-1; possibly TRBD2 for D (5 bases). This CDR3 region has 15 residues. The V and J ends lost 0 bases and 9 bases respectively, with 15 bases between them. CDR1 is MGHRA, CDR2 YSYEKL, per germline. Here the CDR3 DNA reads TGCGCCAGCAGCCAAGAGGAGGATTTTTTGGGTGAGCAGTTCTTC. Protein: CASSQEEDFLGEQFF.

The chain couples TRBV12-3 or TRBV12-4 to TRBJ1-5; D remains unclear. V dropped 2 bases and J dropped 4 bases, with 3 bases sitting between them. This CDR3 contains 12 residues. CDR3 sequence reads: CASSLPNQPQHF. The DNA of the CDR3 is TGTGCCAGCAGTTTACCGAATCAGCCCCAGCATTTT.

This clone is a singleton in its sample. The chain is built from TRBV9 and TRBJ2-1, with 9 bases fitting TRBD2. V shed 3 bases and J 2 bases; nucleotides not matched to a gene: 3. CDR1 and CDR2 from the germline V gene are SGDLS and YYNGEE. This CDR3 contains 15 residues. In nucleotides, the CDR3 is TGTGCCAGCAGCGCCCTAGCGGGGACCTACAATGAGCAGTTCTTC. It specifies CASSALAGTYNEQFF.

V gene TRBV29-1 combines with J gene TRBJ2-7, with D perhaps TRBD1 (6 bases). This CDR3 has 16 residues. Per the germline V gene, CDR1 is SQVTM and CDR2 is ANQGSEA. V was shortened by 0 bases and J by 2 bases, with 17 bases between the two germline ends. CDR3 coding DNA: TGCAGCGTTGAAGATAGGCTGAGGCAGGGGACCTACGAGCAGTACTTC. It translates to CSVEDRLRQGTYEQYF.

CDR3 residues: CASSLGGTNTGELFF. The CDR3 region has the DNA TGTGCCAGCAGCTTAGGCGGAACGAACACCGGGGAGCTGTTTTTT. The chain is built from TRBV11-3 and TRBJ2-2, with D uncertain. The V end was cut by 1 base, the J end by 0 bases, with 6 bases between. CDR1 SGHNT and CDR2 YENEEA come from the germline V gene. The CDR3 contains 15 residues.

This rearrangement joins TRBV19 to TRBJ1-4, with 9 bases identical to TRBD1. The V and J ends lost 7 bases and 3 bases, in that order; junction bases with no gene match: 6. CDR3 size: 15 residues. Germline V lookup: CDR1 LNHDA, CDR2 SQIVND (reference sequence). CDR3 protein: CASTRDRDANEKLFF. DNA for the CDR3: TGTGCCAGTACCCGGGACAGGGATGCTAATGAAAAACTGTTTTTT.

The chain combines TRBV11-3 with TRBJ2-3; tentatively, D is TRBD1 (6 bases). Germline V CDR1 and CDR2: SGHNT, YENEEA. V lost 5 bases to trimming and J lost 6 bases, with 9 bases between them. The CDR3 runs 12 residues. The CDR3 DNA sequence: TGTGCCAGCAGCCCCGACAGGGATACGCAGTATTTT. Translated, it gives CASSPDRDTQYF.